The 29 T cell receptor beta chains reported below all come from one sample, sequenced in a study of blood T cells in healthy people across ages. Next came a second PCR, run for about 7 to 12 cycles, which used a sample-barcoded 5' primer along with a J-beta primer mix. TCRdb fed the 5' RACE reads into MiXCR, producing one record per CDR3 protein. The data hold just over 800,000 distinct CDR3 sequences, with less than 80% observed a single time. Sequencing input: blood. The receptors here all came from a man aged 25-40 years in good health.

This chain uses TRBV7-2 with TRBJ2-1; 9 nucleotides agree with TRBD1. Looked up from germline, CDR1 is SGHTA and CDR2 is FQGNSA. The CDR3 sequence is 15 residues long. V shed 1 base, J shed 8 bases, and the junction held 6 bases outside the gene matches. The CDR3 protein is CASSLVGTGWDEQFF. As DNA, the CDR3 is TGTGCCAGCAGCTTAGTGGGGACAGGGTGGGATGAGCAGTTCTTC.

V usage is TRBV9 and J usage is TRBJ2-7, with 11 bases matching TRBD1. V dropped 3 bases and J dropped 0; count of bases not matched to a gene: 5. The CDR3 extends over 16 amino acids. CDR1 is SGDLS and CDR2 is YYNGEE in the germline V gene. The CDR3 nucleotides read TGTGCCAGCAGCGCCGGGACAGGGGGATCCTCCTACGAGCAGTACTTC. It translates to CASSAGTGGSSYEQYF.

This chain links TRBV9 with TRBJ1-1, with a tentative D call TRBD1 (5 bases). The length of the CDR3 is 14 residues. The V end lost 3 bases, the J end lost 1 base, and 10 bases lay between the germline ends. CDR1 is SGDLS, CDR2 YYNGEE, per germline. CDR3 in amino acids: CASSGRTGNTEAFF. The CDR3 DNA reads as TGTGCCAGCAGCGGGCGCACAGGGAACACTGAAGCTTTCTTT.

This chain uses TRBV20-1 with TRBJ1-2, with D perhaps TRBD1 (5 bases). CDR3 length equals 11 residues. The V end was cut by 6 bases, the J end by 5 bases, with 10 bases between. Germline assignment: CDR1 DFQATT and CDR2 SNEGSKA (reference sequence). The CDR3 DNA is TGCAGTGCACCTAAGGGGTATGGCTACACCTTC. It specifies CSAPKGYGYTF.

The rearrangement joins TRBV12-3 or TRBV12-4 to TRBJ1-5; tentatively, D is TRBD1 (5 bases). Trimming removed 7 bases at V and 7 bases at J, with 14 bases between. This CDR3 has 13 residues. The CDR3 coding sequence is TGTGCCAGCACTCCGGGACCCATGCAGCCCCAGCATTTT. It is translated as CASTPGPMQPQHF.

Here the CDR3 reads CASSQSQGQGSDTQYF. In DNA, the CDR3 is TGTGCCAGCAGCCAATCGCAAGGACAGGGGTCAGATACGCAGTATTTT. J is TRBJ2-3 and V is TRBV4-2; TRBD1 matches 9 bases. Germline V CDR1 and CDR2: LGHNA, YNFKEQ. This CDR3 region has 16 residues. The J segment lost 4 bases and the V segment lost 2 bases, leaving 7 bases of the junction unmatched.

This clonotype came up a few times. The chain carries TRBV7-2 and TRBJ2-5, with TRBD2 matching 12 bases. The CDR3 contains 15 residues. The ends lost 5 bases at V and 5 bases at J; junction bases unmatched: 6. From germline, CDR1 is SGHTA and CDR2 FQGNSA. CDR3 bases: TGTGCCAGCAGCCGACTAGCGGGGGTAGTGGAGACCCAGTACTTC. It is translated as CASSRLAGVVETQYF.

This clonotype has more than one count but fewer than ten. The CDR3 nucleotides are TGCAGCGTTGCGGGGCCTTCTAGCACAGATACGCAGTATTTT. It codes for CSVAGPSSTDTQYF. The chain joins TRBV29-1 to TRBJ2-3, with D perhaps given as TRBD1 or TRBD2 (5 bases each). The CDR3 is 14 residues long. With 4 bases removed from V and 0 bases from J, the gap between germline ends came to 11 bases. The germline V gene has CDR1 SQVTM and CDR2 ANQGSEA.

This clonotype was counted a few times. CDR3 sequence reads: CSVDPTHSGGADTQYF. The CDR3 bases are TGCAGCGTTGACCCGACCCATAGCGGGGGGGCAGATACGCAGTATTTT. V gene TRBV29-1 combines with J gene TRBJ2-3; TRBD2 aligns across 11 bases. Trimming cost V 3 bases and J 4 bases; bases outside gene matches: 9. The CDR3 totals 16 residues. Per germline, CDR1 SQVTM and CDR2 ANQGSEA.

The chain links TRBV6-2 or TRBV6-3 to TRBJ2-4; D perhaps matches TRBD2 (6 bases). The end of the DNA is better explained by TRBJ2-7, so the J call may be wrong. In germline, CDR1 is MNHEY, CDR2 SVGEGT. CDR3 length: 13 amino acids. For the CDR3, the DNA is TGTGCCAGCAGAGGGACTGTCACCTACGAGCAGTACTTC. This sequence encodes CASRGTVTYEQYF.

This chain connects TRBV24-1 to TRBJ2-5; 7 positions match TRBD2. With 4 bases clipped from V and 1 base from J, the junction kept 8 bases outside the gene matches. Germline V lookup: CDR1 KGHDR, CDR2 SFDVKD. The CDR3 extends over 16 amino acids. CDR3 sequence reads: CATSDPTGGRQETQYF. CDR3 bases: TGTGCCACCAGTGACCCAACGGGGGGACGCCAAGAGACCCAGTACTTC.

The chain combines TRBV20-1 with TRBJ1-6; 10 bases match TRBD1. Germline loops: CDR1 DFQATT, CDR2 SNEGSKA (reference sequence). This CDR3 region has 14 residues. J gave up 9 bases and V 1 base, and 3 bases lay outside the gene matches. CDR3 sequence (DNA): TGCAGTGCTAGAGCCGGGACAGGGGTTTCACCCCTCCACTTT. It codes for CSARAGTGVSPLHF.

V usage is TRBV7-2 and J usage is TRBJ1-2; D is possibly TRBD1 (5 bases). The germline V gene has CDR1 SGHTA and CDR2 FQGNSA. Between the trimmed V and J ends, which lost 3 bases and 6 bases, there was a span of 8 bases. The CDR3 contains 12 residues. The CDR3 DNA reads as TGTGCCAGCAGCTTTGGGGGGGATGGCTACACCTTC. Translating gives CASSFGGDGYTF.

V usage is TRBV20-1 and J usage is TRBJ2-5; 7 positions agree with TRBD2. V was pared by 1 base and J by 4 bases, with 6 bases of the junction left unmatched. CDR3 length equals 14 residues. CDR1 and CDR2 from the germline V gene are DFQATT and SNEGSKA (reference sequence). In DNA, the CDR3 is TGCAGTGCTAGAGTGGCGGGGGTCGTAGAGACCCAGTACTTC. Translation gives CSARVAGVVETQYF.

V and J are TRBV7-9 and TRBJ2-1; D gene uncertain. The CDR3 contains 14 residues. Germline-derived CDR1 and CDR2 are SEHNR and FQNEAQ (reference sequence). Trimming left V 5 bases short and J 5 bases short, with 13 bases between. CDR3 sequence reads: CASSPWGSHNEQFF. The CDR3 coding sequence is TGTGCCAGCAGCCCTTGGGGTAGTCACAATGAGCAGTTCTTC.

The rearrangement links TRBV12-3 or TRBV12-4 to TRBJ2-5; D not resolved. V dropped 5 bases and J dropped 3 bases, with 1 base sitting between them. This CDR3 contains 10 residues. CDR3 sequence: CASSKETQYF. In DNA form, the CDR3 reads TGTGCCAGCAGTAAAGAGACCCAGTACTTC.

This clonotype has only a few counts. V is TRBV7-2 and J is TRBJ2-7, with D unresolved. The germline V gene has CDR1 SGHTA and CDR2 FQGNSA. The CDR3 sequence is 15 residues long. Trimming left V 1 base short and J 7 bases short, with 17 bases between. This CDR3 is CASSLGSPRLWEQYF. The DNA of the CDR3 is TGTGCCAGCAGCTTAGGGTCCCCCCGGCTGTGGGAGCAGTACTTC.

This clonotype was found once. This sequence joins TRBV15 and TRBJ2-1; 7 bases fit TRBD2. Germline-derived CDR1 and CDR2 are LNHNV and YYDKDF (reference sequence). V shed 0 bases, J shed 8 bases, and the junction held 7 bases outside the gene matches. The CDR3 is 15 amino acids. The CDR3 DNA is TGTGCCACCAGCAGAGATGGGCCTAGCGGCTATGAGCAGTTCTTC. Translating it yields CATSRDGPSGYEQFF.

The gene calls are TRBV28 and TRBJ1-2, with 9 bases matching TRBD1. Germline lookup yields CDR1 MDHEN and CDR2 SYDVKM. V was pared by 1 base and J by 8 bases, with 5 bases of the junction left unmatched. The CDR3 runs to 14 residues. The CDR3 reads CASSLLGTGKGYTF. CDR3 coding DNA: TGTGCCAGCAGTTTATTAGGGACAGGGAAAGGCTACACCTTC.

This clonotype was seen a few times. The V and J genes are TRBV4-3 and TRBJ2-5; D may be TRBD1 or TRBD2 (6 bases each). Germline values: CDR1 LGHNA, CDR2 YSLEER. CDR3 length: 16 amino acids. V was pared by 2 bases and J by 2 bases, with 15 bases between. The CDR3 DNA is TGCGCCAGCAGCCAAATACACGGAGGGGGTCAAGAGACCCAGTACTTC. The encoded protein is CASSQIHGGGQETQYF.

The chain recombines TRBV7-2 with TRBJ2-3; 7 positions match TRBD1. Germline lookup yields CDR1 SGHTA and CDR2 FQGNSA. The CDR3 extends over 15 amino acids. Trimming took 5 bases from V and 0 from J; bases not matched to a gene: 5. The CDR3 DNA is TGTGCCAGCAGCCCGACAGGGCATAGCACAGATACGCAGTATTTT. This codes for CASSPTGHSTDTQYF.

The chain has TRBV7-2 and TRBJ1-1, with D possibly matching TRBD1 (6 bases). The CDR3 has 15 residues. Germline lookup yields CDR1 SGHTA and CDR2 FQGNSA. V was pared by 5 bases and J by 1 base, with 14 bases between. CDR3 region: CASSPNRVANTEAFF. CDR3 nucleotide sequence: TGTGCCAGCAGCCCAAACAGGGTAGCGAACACTGAAGCTTTCTTT.

This clonotype was found a few times. The chain joins TRBV7-9 to TRBJ1-1; TRBD1 matches at 10 bases. Trimming at V came to 4 bases and at J to 5 bases, leaving 4 bases not matched to a gene. Germline V gene sequence: CDR1 SEHNR, CDR2 FQNEAQ (reference sequence). The CDR3 has 14 residues. The CDR3 is CASSSGTGETEAFF. In DNA, the CDR3 is TGTGCCAGCAGCTCCGGGACAGGGGAAACTGAAGCTTTCTTT.

This chain links TRBV14 with TRBJ2-2; D is perhaps TRBD2 (6 bases). Trimming stripped 5 bases from V and 0 bases from J, with 7 bases between. Germline V gene sequence: CDR1 SGHDN, CDR2 FVKESK. This CDR3 contains 14 residues. This chain's CDR3 is CASSGTANTGELFF. The CDR3 bases are TGTGCCAGCAGCGGGACTGCGAACACCGGGGAGCTGTTTTTT.

The rearrangement links TRBV4-2 to TRBJ2-3, with 9 nucleotides matching TRBD2. Germline assignment: CDR1 LGHNA and CDR2 YNFKEQ. The CDR3 length is 18 residues. J gave up 2 bases and V 4 bases, and 13 bases lay outside the gene matches. In nucleotides, the CDR3 is TGTGCCAGCAGCCGAGAGCGTGGCGGGGGGGTTAACACAGATACGCAGTATTTT. Translated, it gives CASSRERGGGVNTDTQYF.

V and J are TRBV27 and TRBJ2-4, with TRBD2 matching over 11 bases. V shed 5 bases, J shed 13 bases, and the junction held 7 bases outside the gene matches. The CDR3 runs to 13 residues. From germline, CDR1 is MNHEY and CDR2 SMNVEV (reference sequence). The CDR3, as DNA: TGTGCCAGCAGTGCGAGTAGCGGGGGGGAGCAGTACTTC. Residues: CASSASSGGEQYF.

For this clonotype: A much larger clone differs from this one at a single base, so this may be a read error. The rearrangement uses TRBV5-1 and TRBJ2-4; D is uncertain. The end of the DNA fits TRBJ2-7 better, so the J call may be wrong. The CDR3 runs to 14 residues. Germline loops: CDR1 SGHRS, CDR2 YFSETQ. The CDR3 region has the DNA TGCGCCAGCAGCTTGGTCCCCAACTCCCACGAGCAGTACTTC. Translated, it gives CASSLVPNSHEQYF.

In its sample, this clonotype was seen a few times. The chain uses TRBV7-9 and TRBJ2-5, with unresolved D. The CDR3 extends over 13 amino acids. Germline-derived CDR1 and CDR2 are SEHNR and FQNEAQ (reference sequence). The V gene lost 8 bases and the J gene lost 1 base, with 11 bases spanning the gap. CDR3 sequence: CASLDLSQETQYF. CDR3 DNA sequence: TGTGCCAGCCTTGATCTAAGCCAAGAGACCCAGTACTTC.

This clonotype was picked up a small number of times. This chain's CDR3 is CATSRGDRAHGYTF. DNA for the CDR3: TGTGCCACCAGCAGGGGCGACAGGGCCCATGGCTACACCTTC. This sequence joins TRBV15 and TRBJ1-2; 7 bases map to TRBD1. Germline V CDR1 and CDR2: LNHNV, YYDKDF (reference sequence). The CDR3 has 14 residues. J lost 6 bases, V lost 3 bases, and 7 bases had no gene match.